Described below is a single T cell receptor (beta chain) sequence and its context. Its cognate antigen is unknown. This specimen belongs to a study of OX40 agonist ivuxolimab in advanced cancers. Study-level results: Among the lowest peripheral clonal expansion occurred in 0.1-3.0 mg/kg partial responders. Both CD4+ and CD8+ T cell populations in blood had undergone clonal expansion by week 6 at 0.1 to 3.0 mg/kg.

It was autoimmune disease history or systemic immunosuppression that excluded patients. Blood draws occurred at baseline, cycle 4 day 1, and cycle 7 day 1. Generated by immunoSEQ multiplex PCR, the TCRdb table keeps only in-frame clones and is missing some. The table lists about 74,000 clones, roughly 83% of them singletons. Germline CDR1 and CDR2: MNHEY and SVGAGI. There are 13 residues in the CDR3. V was pared by 0 bases and J by 12 bases, with 12 bases between. The starting material was CD4+ or CD8+ T cells sorted from blood, obtained in a trial of the OX40 agonist ivuxolimab. V usage is TRBV6-5 and J usage is TRBJ2-1; D ambiguous. This receptor was identified in an adult with an advanced solid tumor such as melanoma, head and neck, liver or kidney cancer. The CDR3 is CASSYSELRPQFF. CDR3 in DNA: TGTGCCAGCAGTTACTCGGAACTTCGTCCGCAGTTCTTC.